The 2 T cell receptor beta chains below come from one sample, sequenced in a study of OX40 agonist ivuxolimab in advanced cancers. TCRdb keeps only in-frame clones here, not all; method: immunoSEQ multiplex PCR. The sample consists of tens of thousands of clones, roughly 84% of them appearing once. This specimen consisted of CD4+ or CD8+ T cells sorted from blood, obtained in a trial of the OX40 agonist ivuxolimab. The origin of the receptors is an adult with an advanced solid tumor such as melanoma, head and neck, liver or kidney cancer.

The V and J genes are TRBV12-5 and TRBJ2-1; 12 bases line up with TRBD2. The CDR3 has 16 amino acids. V lost 6 bases to trimming and J lost 8 bases; unmatched junction nucleotides: 11. Germline loops: CDR1 LGHNT, CDR2 FRNRAP. DNA of the CDR3: TGTGCTAGTGGACTCCTCAGGACTAGCGGGATGTATGAGCAGTTCTTC. This gives the protein CASGLLRTSGMYEQFF.

The CDR3 here is CASSRTGLGEKLFF. Written as DNA, the CDR3 is TGTGCCAGTAGCCGAACAGGGCTGGGCGAAAAACTGTTTTTT. The rearrangement joins TRBV19 to TRBJ1-4; tentatively, D is TRBD1 (6 bases). The CDR3 contains 14 residues. Trimming removed 6 bases at V and 8 bases at J, with 16 bases between. CDR1 is LNHDA, CDR2 SQIVND, per germline (reference sequence).